This note documents a single TCR beta chain sequence. This clonotype was counted many times. Its antigen specificity is not known. Base qualities are not provided; no much larger clone lies one nucleotide away. In the ophthalmopathy patients, disease was moderately to severely active, with a Clinical Activity Score of 3 or more, a NOSPECS grade of 4 or more, and a duration of less than 3 months. The study excluded patients with uncontrolled infections, other autoimmune diseases, pregnancy or lactation. Diagnoses were established on the basis of clinical symptoms, serum thyroxine and TRAb, thyroid ultrasound, and orbital computed tomography. Ficoll-Paque density gradient centrifugation was used to isolate PBMCs from 9.5 to 10 ml of fresh peripheral blood. Total RNA was extracted with Trizol reagent, and quality was checked on an Agilent 2100 Bioanalyzer. The TCR beta CDR3 regions were amplified from RNA transcripts. A first-round RT-PCR of the TCR CDR3 used the HTBI primer set with the Qiagen OneStep RT-PCR kit. Libraries were constructed in a second round of multiplex PCR, after which size selection and purification were performed. Libraries were sequenced paired-end with 100 bp reads on an Illumina HiSeq2000. Per the authors' processing: SOAPnuke was used to process the raw data, throwing out any read that contained adapters or uncalled bases, had a mean Phred below 15, or lacked an exact constant-primer or identifier match. High-quality paired reads were merged using COPE v1.2.5, and each unique nucleotide sequence was defined as a clonotype. MiTCR v1.1 was used to align clonotypes to the IMGT TRBV, TRBD and TRBJ reference segments. Analysis was restricted to V-J combinations with a frequency above 0.0001, which covered about 99% of repertoires. A TCS score was defined as the ratio between F50 (clonal expansion) and ExV (chaos), using BLOSUM62-based TCRdist between CDR3 peptides within each V-J. Welch's t-statistics and random forest reduced around 520 V-J features to 10 to 15, which were used in a naive Bayes classifier (R e1071). The public sequencing data were trimmed at Q25 with fastp and processed into clonotypes with MiXCR by TCRdb, which kept only in-frame beta chains. Duplicate CDR3 protein sequences are folded into a single record with the most common DNA and genes. Clone size and V and J calls follow TCRdb, not the original study. The sample profile shows around 600,000 distinct CDR3 sequences; 12% to 15% of them were found once. The ten largest clones capture approximately 6.4% of the sample.

CDR1 is given as DFQATT and CDR2 as SNEGSKA, both from the germline V gene (reference sequence). The CDR3 measures 17 amino acids from cysteine to phenylalanine. CDR3 DNA only is kept here, 51 bases in frame from base 1. At the junction V is shortened by 0 bases and J by 7 bases; bases outside the gene matches: 11. The data originate from a study of T cells in Graves' hyperthyroidism and ophthalmopathy (dated by TCRdb to about 2019). At the level of the whole study: Peripheral blood samples were taken at the time of initial diagnosis, prior to any treatment. Prospective prediction of ophthalmopathy was tested in an independent validation cohort of 18 to 20 hyperthyroidism patients and 17 patients who later progressed to ophthalmopathy. Once sampling was done, hyperthyroidism patients were given methimazole at a starting dose of 30 mg daily, whereas ophthalmopathy patients were given high-dose intravenous methylprednisolone. To identify TCR V-J signatures that set the groups apart, the researchers used a discovery cohort of 100 patients, made up of 40 to 45 with Graves' ophthalmopathy and some 55 with stable Graves' hyperthyroidism. The roughly 91 discovery patients were randomly divided into training and test sets at a 7:3 ratio. According to the paper, TCR Vbeta CDR3 sequencing was carried out on 120 to 150 peripheral blood samples, which came from fewer than 50 ophthalmopathy, fewer than 80 hyperthyroidism and approximately 17 progressor patients. Thyroid tissue and blood T-cell repertoires from six Graves' hyperthyroidism patients were also compared in the study. General study outcomes and caveats: Most expanded thyroid clonotypes (frequency above 0.001) were also detected in blood, a finding suggesting that blood repertoires may reflect thyroid immune responses. Ophthalmopathy was separated from stable hyperthyroidism by a 13 V-J signature model, with over 85% sensitivity and approximately 84% specificity obtained in cross-validation and 80%/75% obtained in testing. In validation, the model predicted progression to ophthalmopathy a median of around six months before onset, with approximately 70% sensitivity and roughly 77% specificity. No statistical method was used to fix the sample size in advance, and group allocation was not hidden from the investigators.

This clonotype originated in a woman in her late teens or twenties with Graves' ophthalmopathy. This sequence uses TRBV20-1 and TRBJ2-1; 11 bases in the junction line up with TRBD2. Sequenced input: blood. CDR3 loop: CSARESSGRSSGNEQFF. The DNA sequence reads TGCAGTGCTAGAGAGTCTAGCGGGAGGAGTAGTGGGAATGAGCAGTTCTTC.